The 9 T cell receptor beta chains listed next were all sequenced from one sample in a study of blood T cell repertoires in COVID-19 (dated by TCRdb to about 2020). Library preparation employed the immunoSEQ multiplex PCR assay. The table was pulled from immuneACCESS by TCRdb, which kept in-frame rearrangements only. Such tables lose some clones; where checked, under half of the loss comes from unresolved V genes, and the rest has no known cause. For this sample the table gives 200,000 to 300,000 clones, of which 65% to 90% were detected only once. The ten most abundant clones make up approximately 5.1% of the sample. The sample consisted of peripheral blood. Receptor source: a man aged 50-59 years with COVID-19, enrolled during active disease.

This clone was seen only once. This rearrangement joins TRBV4-3 to TRBJ2-2, with D maybe TRBD1 (6 bases). The CDR3 is made up of 19 amino acids. Trimming removed 0 bases at V and 5 bases at J, with 22 bases between. The germline V gene has CDR1 LGHNA and CDR2 YSLEER. This chain's CDR3 is CASSQDLLGGSRDTGELFF. As DNA, the CDR3 is TGCGCCAGCAGCCAAGATCTACTTGGGGGCAGCCGGGATACCGGGGAGCTGTTTTTT.

The chain carries TRBV7-2 and TRBJ2-3, with 8 nucleotides matching TRBD1. Unmatched junction bases numbered 11, after V lost 3 bases and J lost 3 bases. The CDR3 totals 17 residues. Germline values: CDR1 SGHTA, CDR2 FQGNSA. Here the CDR3 DNA reads TGTGCCAGCAGCTTCGCCTGGGCAGGGGGCTTAACAGATACGCAGTATTTT. Protein product: CASSFAWAGGLTDTQYF.

Concerning this clone itself: The sample has other DNA sequences that encode this CDR3 too. This chain connects TRBV18 to TRBJ2-5, with 11 bases matching TRBD1. This CDR3 contains 14 residues. Germline loops: CDR1 KGHSH, CDR2 LQKENI. V gave up 2 bases and J gave up 5 bases; unmatched junction bases: 1. The CDR3: CASSPGTGGETQYF. DNA for the CDR3: TGTGCCAGCTCACCAGGGACAGGGGGTGAGACCCAGTACTTC.

The chain carries TRBV3-1 (or the pseudogene TRBV3-2) and TRBJ1-4; 9 bases line up with TRBD1. Germline values: CDR1 LGHDT, CDR2 YNNKEL (reference sequence). J lost 7 bases, V lost 6 bases, and 3 bases had no gene match. This CDR3 spans 13 amino acids. CDR3 nucleotides: TGTGCCAGCAGACAGGGGGCGTTTGAAAAACTGTTTTTT. It encodes CASRQGAFEKLFF.

The chain combines TRBV9 with TRBJ1-1; 8 nucleotides line up with TRBD1. J gave up 4 bases and V 0 bases, and 5 bases lay outside the gene matches. Germline CDR1 SGDLS, CDR2 YYNGEE. The length of the CDR3 is 15 residues. DNA for the CDR3: TGTGCCAGCAGCGTAGGACCAGGGGGCCTCACTGAAGCTTTCTTT. It is translated as CASSVGPGGLTEAFF.

The chain combines TRBV9 with TRBJ1-6; 8 bases are a match to TRBD1. The trim removed 4 bases at V and 9 bases at J, leaving 9 bases unmatched. CDR3 length: 15 residues. CDR1 and CDR2 from the germline V gene are SGDLS and YYNGEE. The CDR3 DNA reads TGTGCCAGCAGCACCAGGGGGCAGAGAGGTTCACCCCTCCACTTT. This codes for CASSTRGQRGSPLHF.

The V and J genes are TRBV7-9 and TRBJ1-1; D perhaps matches TRBD1 (5 bases). The CDR3 runs 15 residues. Looked up from germline, CDR1 is SEHNR and CDR2 is FQNEAQ (reference sequence). V lost 5 bases to trimming and J lost 1 base, with 14 bases between them. The CDR3 nucleotides are TGTGCCAGCAGCCCCTCGACAGTAAAGAACACTGAAGCTTTCTTT. Translated, it gives CASSPSTVKNTEAFF. Filled out from reference TRBV7-9 and TRBJ1-1, the complete variable domain reads DTGVSQNPRHKITKRGQNVTFRCDPISEHNRLYWYRQTLGQGPEFLTYFQNEAQLEKSRLLSDRFSAERPKGSFSTLEIQRTEQGDSAMYLCASSPSTVKNTEAFFGQGTRLTVV.

The chain couples TRBV28 to TRBJ1-1; D gene unclear. V shed 6 bases and J shed 1 base, with 9 bases lying between them. Germline V gene data show CDR1 as MDHEN and CDR2 as SYDVKM. The CDR3 loop spans 13 amino acids. The CDR3 here is CASRGITNTEAFF. The DNA for the CDR3 is TGTGCCAGCAGGGGCATAACGAACACTGAAGCTTTCTTT.

The rearrangement uses TRBV27 and TRBJ1-6; D gene uncertain. The CDR3 extends over 13 amino acids. Between the trimmed V and J ends, which lost 6 bases and 7 bases, there was a span of 10 bases. Germline assignment: CDR1 MNHEY and CDR2 SMNVEV (reference sequence). CDR3 coding DNA: TGTGCCAGCAGCCCCTTTCAGAATTCACCCCTCCACTTT. Protein product: CASSPFQNSPLHF.